This T cell receptor (beta chain) was documented in a study of blood T cell repertoires in COVID-19. Background on the study: Sites in the United States, Italy and Spain provided acute and convalescent COVID-19 samples. PBMCs, B-cell-depleted T cells, or T cells provided the cDNA or gDNA that made up the material.

Under the authors' procedure: Estimates of nucleated cell counts were drawn from the amplification of reference gene primers. Some clones are missing from TCRdb's copy, which holds only in-frame ones; the method was immunoSEQ multiplex PCR. Clone size and the V and J calls come from that table; the DNA yielded D and trimming. This sample has more than 75,000 clones; 89% occur once, and the top ten carry roughly 2.1%. The germline V gene encodes CDR1 MDHEN and CDR2 SYDVKM. This CDR3 comprises 15 residues. With V trimmed by 4 bases and J by 2 bases, 5 bases remained unmatched. The chain combines TRBV28 with TRBJ1-2; 9 bases match TRBD1. Sequencing used peripheral blood. The sequence derives from a man aged 50 to 59 with acute or convalescent COVID-19. The CDR3 is CASSSLGTGNYGYTF. Written as DNA, the CDR3 is TGTGCCAGCAGTTCCCTCGGGACAGGGAACTATGGCTACACCTTC.